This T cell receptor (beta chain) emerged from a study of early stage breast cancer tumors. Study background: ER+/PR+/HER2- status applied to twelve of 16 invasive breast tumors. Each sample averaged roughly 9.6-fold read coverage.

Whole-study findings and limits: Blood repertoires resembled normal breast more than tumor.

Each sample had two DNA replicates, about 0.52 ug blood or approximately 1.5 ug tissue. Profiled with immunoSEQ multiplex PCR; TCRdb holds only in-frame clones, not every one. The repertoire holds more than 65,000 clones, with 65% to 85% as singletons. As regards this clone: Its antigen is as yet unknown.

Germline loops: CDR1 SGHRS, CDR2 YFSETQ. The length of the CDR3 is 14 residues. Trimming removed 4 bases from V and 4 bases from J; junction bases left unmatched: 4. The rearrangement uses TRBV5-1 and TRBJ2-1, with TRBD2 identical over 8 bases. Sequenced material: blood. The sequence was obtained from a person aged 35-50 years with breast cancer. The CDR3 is CASSPGLVYNEQFF. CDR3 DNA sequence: TGCGCCAGCAGCCCGGGACTAGTTTACAATGAGCAGTTCTTC.